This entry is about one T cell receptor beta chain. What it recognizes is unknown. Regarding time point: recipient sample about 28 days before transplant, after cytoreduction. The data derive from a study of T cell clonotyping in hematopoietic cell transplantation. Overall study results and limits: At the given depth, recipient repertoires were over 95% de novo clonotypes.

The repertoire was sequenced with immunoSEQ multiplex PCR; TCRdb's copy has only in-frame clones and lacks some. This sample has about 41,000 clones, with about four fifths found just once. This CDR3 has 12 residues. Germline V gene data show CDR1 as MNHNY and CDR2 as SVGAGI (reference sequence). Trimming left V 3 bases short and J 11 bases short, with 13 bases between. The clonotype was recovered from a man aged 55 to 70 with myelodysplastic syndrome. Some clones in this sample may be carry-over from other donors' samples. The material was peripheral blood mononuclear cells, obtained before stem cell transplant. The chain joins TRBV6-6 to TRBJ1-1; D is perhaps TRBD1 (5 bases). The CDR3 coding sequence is TGTGCCAGCAGTTATATAAGGGGTGAGGCTTTCTTT. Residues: CASSYIRGEAFF.